This T cell receptor beta chain is drawn from a study of beta chain features in type 1 diabetes (dated by TCRdb to the late 2010s). Study-level background: Mean age, gender distribution, total cell number and subset yield did not differ between patients and healthy donors. A total of about 99,000,000 sorted cells were examined across all samples, and RNA yield correlated strongly with the number of cells per subset. The study compared TCRB repertoires of sorted circulating CD4+ T cell subsets between recently diagnosed type 1 diabetes patients and matched healthy donors. Regulatory and stem cell-like memory subsets were isolated from only 8 patients and roughly 8 healthy donors, whereas naive and central memory subsets came from all 28 donors. What the study reported, not specific to this receptor: HLA sub-analyses involved small numbers of individuals, so any influence of HLA type on TCRB rearrangement remained unresolved. Shorter templates might be favored by PCR, yet because patient and control samples were amplified and corrected together, any such skew would affect both groups equally. Because cDNA was sequenced instead of genomic DNA, activated cells with high expression could be over-represented, although the groups did not differ in activation or CD3 levels. Naive, central memory and regulatory TCRB repertoires appeared to be more alike among patients than among healthy donors. Patients with type 1 diabetes made fewer insertions and deleted more nucleotides at VDJ recombination sites, implying thymic rearrangement abnormalities. Type 1 diabetes patients showed a moderate but significant shortening of TCRB CDR3 length in all four CD4+ subsets.

The entire amount of isolated RNA was reverse transcribed using the High Capacity cDNA Reverse Transcription Kit, so the sequenced TCRB transcripts were expressed ones. Deep immunoSEQ sequencing was applied to naive, central memory and regulatory T cell samples, giving an average of roughly 3.5 million total reads per sample. Sorted cells were lysed in RLT buffer, and RNA was extracted using DNase-treated RNeasy Micro or Mini kits according to cell number. To prevent cross-contamination, every cell subset was processed on its own, while patient and healthy donor samples were processed together. The immunoSEQ multiplex PCR was used to amplify TCRB sequences from cDNA, generating 87-bp fragments that spanned the CDR3 region. The amplicons were sequenced using the Illumina HiSeq platform. The published analysis was carried out like this. PCR bias was computationally corrected using synthetic template baselines, reads within Hamming distance 2 were collapsed, and singletons that could not be merged were discarded. Reads were aligned against IMGT so that V, D and J genes, CDR3 length and insertions or deletions at six rearrangement sites could be assigned. Clonotype counts were normalized to sorted cell number within each subset before computing true diversity and Gini coefficients with the tcR R package. The overlap coefficient, calculated on TCRB nucleotide sequences, was used to quantify repertoire sharing. Out-of-frame TCRB sequences from naive cells were analyzed to stand in for the pre-selection repertoire. TCRdb carries this immuneACCESS record with in-frame sequences only. Its versions omit some clonotypes, under half of them owing to an unresolved V gene in the studies checked, with the rest unexplained. The DNA was the basis for D and trimming; V, J and clone size are from that table. This sample has approximately 250,000 clones in its table, and approximately 14% of those were observed once. The ten largest clones represent around 0.03% of the sample.

Each donor gave one peripheral blood draw, averaging approximately 120 mL, which was collected into heparinised tubes. A BD FACSAria II and a panel including CD45RO, CCR7, CD25, CD127, CD95 and CD27 were used to sort naive, central memory, regulatory and stem cell-like memory CD4+ T cells. Purity was above 95% for every sorted population. Right away, PBMCs were isolated by Lymphoprep density gradient centrifugation and were stained directly, with no culture step. Samples were stained and sorted in pairs, with one healthy donor and one patient per experiment, so that batch effects were minimized. This clone occurred a few times. Its cognate antigen has yet to be identified. No qualities accompany the bases; no much larger clone lies one base away. The CDR3, from cysteine to phenylalanine, totals 17 residues. Of the read, only the CDR3 DNA is kept; its 51 bases are in frame from base 1. Germline trimming: 5 bases from V, 13 bases from J; junction bases outside gene matches: 17. CDR1 and CDR2, looked up from the germline V gene, are SGHTA and FQGNSA.

This sequence originates from a woman aged 40 to 50 in good health. The chain uses TRBV7-2 and TRBJ1-6; TRBD1 agrees with 10 junctional bases. The sequenced sample consisted of naive CD4+ T cells from blood. Per the publication, the cell subset or site label means: true naive CD4+ T cells. The DNA sequence reads TGTGCCAGCAGCGCCCGGTCCGGGACAGGGGTCACCTCGCCCCTCCACTTT. It translates as CASSARSGTGVTSPLHF. Joined to the reference TRBV7-2 and TRBJ1-6 proteins, this CDR3 gives the full variable domain: GAGVSQSPSNKVTEKGKDVELRCDPISGHTALYWYRQSLGQGLEFLIYFQGNSAPDKSGLPSDRFSAERTGGSVSTLTIQRTQQEDSAVYLCASSARSGTGVTSPLHFGNGTRLTVT.